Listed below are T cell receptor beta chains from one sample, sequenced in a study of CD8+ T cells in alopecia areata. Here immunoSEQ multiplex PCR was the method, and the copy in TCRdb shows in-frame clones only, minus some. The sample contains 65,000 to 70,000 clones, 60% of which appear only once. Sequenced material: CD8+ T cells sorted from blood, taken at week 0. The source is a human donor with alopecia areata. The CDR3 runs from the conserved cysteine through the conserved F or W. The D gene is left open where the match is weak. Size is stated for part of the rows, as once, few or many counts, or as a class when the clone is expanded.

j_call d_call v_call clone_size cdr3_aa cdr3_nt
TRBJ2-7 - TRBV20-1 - CSARLDYEQYF TGCAGTGCTAGGCTAGACTACGAGCAGTACTTC
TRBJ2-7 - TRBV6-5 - CASKGDTLRDEQYF TGTGCCAGCAAGGGTGACACCCTCCGGGACGAGCAGTACTTC
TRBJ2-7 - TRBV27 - CASSPHVGARYF TGTGCCAGCAGTCCACACGTGGGGGCTCGGTACTTC
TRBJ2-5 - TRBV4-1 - CASSQDEEETQYF TGCGCCAGCAGCCAAGATGAGGAAGAGACCCAGTACTTC
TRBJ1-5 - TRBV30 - CAWSAQGTLGSQPQHF TGTGCCTGGAGTGCCCAGGGGACCCTTGGCAGTCAGCCCCAGCATTTT
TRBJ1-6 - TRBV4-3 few CASSQDPGAGSSPLHF TGCGCCAGCAGCCAAGATCCGGGGGCAGGTAGTTCACCCCTCCACTTT
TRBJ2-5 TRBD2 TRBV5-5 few CASSQIAGDQETQYF TGTGCCAGCAGCCAAATCGCGGGGGACCAAGAGACCCAGTACTTC
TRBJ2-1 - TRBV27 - CASSPRGDEQFF TGTGCCAGCAGTCCGCGGGGAGATGAGCAGTTCTTC
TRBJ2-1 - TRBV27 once CASSSRRYNEQFF TGTGCCAGCAGTTCCCGCAGGTACAATGAGCAGTTCTTC
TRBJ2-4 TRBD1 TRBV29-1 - CSVIQGEAKNIQYF TGCAGCGTTATCCAGGGGGAGGCCAAAAACATTCAGTACTTC
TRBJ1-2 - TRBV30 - CAWRRSFGYTF TGTGCCTGGAGGAGGAGTTTTGGCTACACCTTC
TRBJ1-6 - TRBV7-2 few CASSFVGQADSPLHF TGTGCCAGCAGCTTCGTCGGGCAGGCAGATTCACCCCTCCACTTT
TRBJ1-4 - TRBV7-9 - CASSSYREANEKLFF TGTGCCAGCAGCTCCTACAGGGAGGCTAATGAAAAACTGTTTTTT
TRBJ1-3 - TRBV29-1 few CSGGSGNTIYF TGCAGCGGGGGCTCTGGAAACACCATATATTTT
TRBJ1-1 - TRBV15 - CATSRDLGNTEAFF TGTGCCACCAGCAGAGATTTAGGGAACACTGAAGCTTTCTTT
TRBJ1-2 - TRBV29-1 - CSVEDSPYGYTF TGCAGCGTTGAAGACAGTCCCTATGGCTACACCTTC
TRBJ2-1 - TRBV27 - CASSLVTMEEQFF TGTGCCAGCAGTTTAGTGACTATGGAAGAGCAGTTCTTC
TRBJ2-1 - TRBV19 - CASSTAGNNEQFF TGTGCCAGTAGTACCGCGGGGAACAATGAGCAGTTCTTC
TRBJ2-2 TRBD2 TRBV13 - CASSLAGGLANTGELFF TGTGCCAGCAGCTTAGCGGGGGGGCTCGCGAACACCGGGGAGCTGTTTTTT
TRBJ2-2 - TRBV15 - CATSRRISGNTGELFF TGTGCCACCAGCAGAAGGATTAGCGGGAACACCGGGGAGCTGTTTTTT
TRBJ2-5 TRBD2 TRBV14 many CASSQEGTRGETQYF TGTGCCAGCAGCCAAGAGGGGACTAGGGGGGAGACCCAGTACTTC
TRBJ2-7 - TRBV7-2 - CASSLSYEQYF TGTGCCAGCAGCTTATCCTACGAGCAGTACTTC
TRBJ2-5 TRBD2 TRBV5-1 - CASSSGLEETQYF TGCGCCAGCAGCTCGGGACTAGAGGAGACCCAGTACTTC
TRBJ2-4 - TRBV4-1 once CASSLEWTPAKNIQYF TGCGCCAGCAGCCTCGAGTGGACTCCGGCCAAAAACATTCAGTACTTC
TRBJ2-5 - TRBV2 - CASSEGFLRQETQYF TGTGCCAGCAGTGAAGGATTTTTGCGGCAAGAGACCCAGTACTTC
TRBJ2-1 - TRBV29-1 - CSVLSFSYNEQFF TGCAGCGTTCTGTCATTTTCCTACAATGAGCAGTTCTTC
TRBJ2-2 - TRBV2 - CASSEGTNTGELFF TGTGCCAGCAGCGAGGGTACGAACACCGGGGAGCTGTTTTTT
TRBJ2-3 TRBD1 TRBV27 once CASILTGYGADTQYF TGTGCCAGCATCCTGACAGGGTATGGGGCAGATACGCAGTATTTT
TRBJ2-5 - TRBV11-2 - CASSPLGLQETQYF TGTGCCAGCAGCCCCTTGGGGCTCCAAGAGACCCAGTACTTC
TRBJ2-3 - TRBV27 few CASSLVGVYSTDTQYF TGTGCCAGCAGTTTAGTGGGGGTATATAGCACAGATACGCAGTATTTT
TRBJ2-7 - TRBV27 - CASSETGLYEQYF TGTGCCAGCAGTGAGACAGGCCTATACGAGCAGTACTTC
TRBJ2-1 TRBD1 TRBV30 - CAWSMTGGNEQFF TGTGCCTGGAGTATGACAGGGGGCAATGAGCAGTTCTTC
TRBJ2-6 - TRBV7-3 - CASSHQGAGANVLTF TGTGCCAGCAGCCATCAGGGTGCTGGGGCCAACGTCCTGACTTTC
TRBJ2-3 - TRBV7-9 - CASSLGIGGTDTQYF TGTGCCAGCAGCTTAGGGATCGGGGGCACAGATACGCAGTATTTT
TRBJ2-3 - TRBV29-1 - CSVDAGGPLDTQYF TGCAGCGTTGATGCCGGGGGACCATTAGATACGCAGTATTTT
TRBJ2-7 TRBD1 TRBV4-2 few CASSQDRGTGSYEQYF TGTGCCAGCAGCCAAGATCGAGGGACAGGGTCCTACGAGCAGTACTTC
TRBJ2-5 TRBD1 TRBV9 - CASSVGQGRAETQYF TGTGCCAGCAGCGTTGGACAGGGCAGGGCAGAGACCCAGTACTTC
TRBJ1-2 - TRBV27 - CASSPPGAERGYTF TGTGCCAGCAGTCCCCCGGGTGCAGAAAGGGGCTACACCTTC
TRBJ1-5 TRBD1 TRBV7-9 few CASSLDRGFDQPQHF TGTGCCAGCAGCTTGGACAGGGGGTTCGATCAGCCCCAGCATTTT
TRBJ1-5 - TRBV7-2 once CASSLDFNQPQHF TGTGCCAGCAGCTTAGATTTTAATCAGCCCCAGCATTTT
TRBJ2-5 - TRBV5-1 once CASSSEIGAAETQYF TGCGCCAGCAGCTCGGAGATCGGGGCTGCGGAGACCCAGTACTTC
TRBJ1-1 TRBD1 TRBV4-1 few CASSPTGVLNTEAFF TGCGCCAGCAGCCCAACAGGGGTCCTGAACACTGAAGCTTTCTTT
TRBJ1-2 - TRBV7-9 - CASSLVGLNYGYTF TGTGCCAGCAGCTTAGTAGGTCTAAACTATGGCTACACCTTC
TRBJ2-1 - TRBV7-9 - CASRWGGTDEQFF TGTGCCAGCAGGTGGGGGGGCACGGATGAGCAGTTCTTC
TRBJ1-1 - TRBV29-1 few CSVDGLNTEAFF TGCAGCGTTGACGGGTTGAACACTGAAGCTTTCTTT
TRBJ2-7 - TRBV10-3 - CAISSPDTYEQYF TGTGCCATCAGTTCCCCGGACACTTACGAGCAGTACTTC
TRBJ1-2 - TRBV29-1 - CSVEGDLRDYGYTF TGCAGCGTTGAAGGGGATCTCCGAGACTATGGCTACACCTTC
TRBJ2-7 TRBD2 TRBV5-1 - CASSLETGGYFYEQYF TGCGCCAGCAGCTTGGAGACGGGGGGATACTTCTACGAGCAGTACTTC
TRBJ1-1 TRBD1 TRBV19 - CASTLWGTGDTEAFF TGTGCCAGTACCCTGTGGGGGACAGGGGACACTGAAGCTTTCTTT
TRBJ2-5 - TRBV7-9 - CASSLGVRSGETQYF TGTGCCAGCAGCTTAGGCGTCCGCTCGGGGGAGACCCAGTACTTC
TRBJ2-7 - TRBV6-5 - CASSYYLGYEQYF TGTGCCAGCAGTTACTACCTCGGATACGAGCAGTACTTC
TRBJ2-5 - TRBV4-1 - CASSQVAAQETQYF TGCGCCAGCAGCCAAGTAGCGGCACAAGAGACCCAGTACTTC
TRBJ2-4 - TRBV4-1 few CASSHLGGTENIQYF TGCGCCAGCAGCCATCTTGGGGGGACGGAAAACATTCAGTACTTC
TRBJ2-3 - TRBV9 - CASSVAGSTDTQYF TGTGCCAGCAGCGTAGCCGGTTCCACAGATACGCAGTATTTT